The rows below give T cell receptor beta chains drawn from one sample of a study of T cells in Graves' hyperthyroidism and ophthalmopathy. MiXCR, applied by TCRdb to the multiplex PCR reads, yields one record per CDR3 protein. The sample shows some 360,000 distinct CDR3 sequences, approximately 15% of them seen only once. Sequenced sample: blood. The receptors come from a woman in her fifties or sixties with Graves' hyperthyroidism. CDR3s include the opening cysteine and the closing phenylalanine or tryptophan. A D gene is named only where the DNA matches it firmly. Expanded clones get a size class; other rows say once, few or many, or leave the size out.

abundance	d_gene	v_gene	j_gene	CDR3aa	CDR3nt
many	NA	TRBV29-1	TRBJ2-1	CSVDPSGNEQFF	TGCAGCGTTGACCCGTCAGGAAATGAGCAGTTCTTC
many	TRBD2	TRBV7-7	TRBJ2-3	CASSRRAGGPDTQYF	TGTGCTAGCAGCCGTCGAGCGGGAGGGCCAGATACGCAGTATTTT
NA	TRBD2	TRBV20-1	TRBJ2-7	CSASGRLAETSSYEQYF	TGCAGTGCTAGCGGGAGACTAGCGGAGACCAGTTCCTACGAGCAGTACTTC
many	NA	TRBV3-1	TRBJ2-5	CASSRTPSQETQYF	TGTGCCAGCAGCCGGACACCCTCACAAGAGACCCAGTACTTC
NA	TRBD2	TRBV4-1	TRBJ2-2	CASSQGLAGGSTGELFF	TGCGCCAGCAGCCAAGGACTAGCGGGAGGGAGTACCGGGGAGCTGTTTTTT
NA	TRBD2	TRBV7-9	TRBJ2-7	CASSIGLAGEVEQYF	TGTGCCAGCAGCATTGGACTAGCGGGAGAGGTCGAGCAGTACTTC
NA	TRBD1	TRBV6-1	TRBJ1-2	CASGQGIYGYTF	TGTGCCAGCGGACAGGGAATCTATGGCTACACCTTC
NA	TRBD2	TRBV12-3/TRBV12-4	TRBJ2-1	CASSPGTSGYGGRFF	TGTGCCAGCAGCCCCGGGACTAGCGGGTATGGGGGGAGGTTCTTC
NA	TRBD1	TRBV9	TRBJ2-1	CASSAGTVYNEQFF	TGTGCCAGCAGCGCGGGGACAGTCTACAATGAGCAGTTCTTC
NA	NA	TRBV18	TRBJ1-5	CASSPPNSNQPQHF	TGTGCCAGCTCACCGCCCAATAGCAATCAGCCCCAGCATTTT
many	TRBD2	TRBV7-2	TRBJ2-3	CASSLASRPGTSGLLADTQYF	TGTGCCAGCAGCTTAGCTTCAAGACCCGGGACTAGCGGGCTATTGGCAGATACGCAGTATTTT
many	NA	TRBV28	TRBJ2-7	CASSPLTRYEQYF	TGTGCCAGCAGTCCCCTTACGCGGTACGAGCAGTACTTC
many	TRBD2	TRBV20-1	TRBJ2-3	CSASPLAGVTDTQYF	TGCAGTGCTAGCCCGCTAGCGGGAGTGACAGATACGCAGTATTTT
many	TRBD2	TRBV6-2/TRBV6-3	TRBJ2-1	CASSYSRLGGRGDEQFF	TGTGCCAGCAGTTACTCGAGGCTTGGCGGGAGAGGGGATGAGCAGTTCTTC
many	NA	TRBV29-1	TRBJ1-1	CSVVQGYTEAFF	TGCAGCGTTGTCCAGGGTTACACTGAAGCTTTCTTT
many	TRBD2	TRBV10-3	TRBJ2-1	CAISESSGSFNEQFF	TGTGCCATCAGTGAGTCGAGCGGGAGTTTCAATGAGCAGTTCTTC
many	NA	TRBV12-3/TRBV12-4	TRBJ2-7	CASSPQGGAYEQYF	TGTGCCAGCAGTCCCCAGGGGGGGGCCTACGAGCAGTACTTC
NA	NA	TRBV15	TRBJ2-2	CATQGDIFNTGELFF	TGTGCCACCCAAGGGGACATTTTTAACACCGGGGAGCTGTTTTTT
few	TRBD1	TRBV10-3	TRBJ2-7	CAISESGQGYEQYF	TGTGCCATCAGTGAGTCCGGACAGGGCTACGAGCAGTACTTC
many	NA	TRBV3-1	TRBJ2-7	CASSQVAYEQYF	TGTGCCAGCAGCCAAGTAGCCTACGAGCAGTACTTC
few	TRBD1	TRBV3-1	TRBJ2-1	CASSPSPGQGASNEQFF	TGTGCCAGCAGCCCTTCACCGGGACAGGGGGCGAGCAATGAGCAGTTCTTC